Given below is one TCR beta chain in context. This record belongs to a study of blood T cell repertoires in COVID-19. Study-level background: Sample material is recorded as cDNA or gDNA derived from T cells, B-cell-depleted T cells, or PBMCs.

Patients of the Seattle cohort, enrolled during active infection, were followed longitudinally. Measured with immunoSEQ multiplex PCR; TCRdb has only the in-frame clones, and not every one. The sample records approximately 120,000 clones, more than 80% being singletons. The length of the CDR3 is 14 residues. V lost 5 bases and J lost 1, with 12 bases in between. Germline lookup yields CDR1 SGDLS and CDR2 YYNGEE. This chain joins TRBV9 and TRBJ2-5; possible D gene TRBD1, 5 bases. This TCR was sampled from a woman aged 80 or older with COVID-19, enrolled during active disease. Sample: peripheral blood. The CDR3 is CASSLGPTQETQYF. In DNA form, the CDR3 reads TGTGCCAGCAGTTTGGGGCCGACCCAAGAGACCCAGTACTTC.